This T cell receptor (beta chain) was identified during a study of shared clonotypes between healthy human individuals. Points from the study as a whole: With a few donors compared, about 5% of naive CD4 clonotypes were shared. Even with large depth, rarefaction showed that sorted-subset sequencing was incomplete. A reduction in generation probabilities was seen for non-shared clonotypes relative to those shared by all four donors.

Original data processing: Filtering differed, since immunoSEQ gave only junction sequences and no quality scores. Data came from immunoSEQ multiplex PCR; TCRdb stores just in-frame clones and leaves some out. That table gives V, J and clone size, and the DNA gave D and trimming. In the table there are about 2.4 million clones, roughly 93% of which are singletons. For this clone: The antigen is not known.

From germline, CDR1 is MGHDK and CDR2 SYGVNS. The CDR3 loop spans 14 amino acids. V dropped 1 base and J dropped 4 bases, with 10 bases sitting between them. The sequenced sample consisted of naive CD4+ T cells from PBMCs. Indicated subset: CD45RA+ positively selected. This clonotype was sampled from a man younger than 35 in good health. Some clones in this sample may be carry-over from other donors' samples. This rearrangement joins TRBV25-1 to TRBJ1-2; D may be TRBD1 (6 bases). The CDR3 DNA reads as TGTGCCAGCAGTGAATCAGGGGCGGCCTATGGCTACACCTTC. Translating it yields CASSESGAAYGYTF.